This TCR beta chain was recorded in a study of naive and memory T cell subsets. Ligated cDNA underwent four rounds of PCR with nested alpha and beta constant region primers and SP2. MiXCR was run by TCRdb on the UMI-ligation and nested PCR reads, yielding one entry per CDR3 protein. This table holds more than 20,000 distinct CDR3 sequences, 4% to 6.5% found once. TCR cDNA received a 3' ligated oligonucleotide that carried a UMI. Trimming shortened V by 5 bases and J by 2 bases, and 10 bases separated the two germline ends. The CDR3 is made up of 13 amino acids. Germline CDR1 DFQATT, CDR2 SNEGSKA (reference sequence).

The clonotype was recovered from an adult in good health. The sample was blood. This sequence joins TRBV20-1 and TRBJ1-3; the D gene is possibly TRBD1 (6 bases). CDR3 nucleotide sequence: TGCAGTGCTCTGTGGACAGCTGGAAACACCATATATTTT. As protein: CSALWTAGNTIYF.